This T cell receptor beta chain comes out of a study of neoadjuvant anti-PD-1 for oral cavity cancer (dated by TCRdb to the early 2020s). Concerning the study at large: Patients mostly received three to four biweekly doses of nivolumab at 3 mg/kg before curative-intent surgical resection. A fourth nivolumab dose was given around day 43 to patients without progression, and definitive surgical resection was performed in those patients on days 50-56. Under RECIST 1.1, patients with complete response, partial response or stable disease were classed as responders, and patients with progression were classed as non-responders. The parent correlative cohort included approximately twelve patients, with an approximately 30% response rate. The study at large found these results: Within PBMCs, T cell clonality (Gini index) was significantly higher in non-responders than responders after neoadjuvant nivolumab. Only a few patients per response group were included in the TCR analyses, and the authors called for validation in larger cohorts. Higher pretreatment blood TCRbeta clonality and lower post-treatment tumor TCRbeta clonality were correlated with higher pretreatment blood Treg/Th17 ratios.

Reading the label with the study, this specimen's time point is: before neoadjuvant nivolumab. Patients were newly diagnosed with stage II-IVA oral cavity squamous cell carcinoma and had received no prior systemic or radiation treatment. The cohort was made up of patients with locally advanced, HPV-negative oral cavity squamous cell carcinoma. Peripheral blood mononuclear cells were analyzed directly, without maintenance or expansion in culture. The samples were drawn from a longitudinal correlative study tied to a single-arm phase II trial testing neoadjuvant nivolumab in oral cavity squamous cell carcinoma. Genomic DNA-based TCRbeta sequencing was performed on subject-matched pre- and post-treatment PBMCs and tumors from three responders and three non-responders. Peripheral blood mononuclear cells were collected before nivolumab treatment and were collected again after treatment, at the time of surgery. The Maxwell RSC DNA from Cells kit was used to extract genomic DNA from PBMCs.

The CDR3 holds 16 amino acids from the cysteine to the phenylalanine. Just the 48-base CDR3 DNA is kept, in frame starting at base 1. Germline trimming: 5 bases from V, 4 bases from J; junction bases outside gene matches: 7. The germline V gene (reference sequence) yields MNHEY for CDR1 and SMNVEV for CDR2. For deep sequencing, PBMC libraries mostly used around 0.45 ug of input genomic DNA, with six replicates for each sample. TCRbeta libraries were prepared with the immunoSEQ hsTCRbeta kit according to the manufacturer's instructions. The completed libraries were mixed into a single pool at 3 nM, then sequenced with an Illumina NovaSeq 6000 S4 flow cell. Per the original workflow: The immunoSEQ Analyzer handled quality control and preprocessing of the raw data. The analysis was limited to productive rearrangements, and each clonotype was defined by a unique CDR3 amino acid sequence. Repertoire clonality was estimated as the Gini-Simpson index, which was calculated using the R package tcR. Student's t test was used to compare Gini indices, and Pearson correlation was used to assess associations with tumor size change. TCRdb mirrors the immuneACCESS table, restricted to in-frame sequences. Some clones are absent from its copies; in checked studies, under half trace to an unresolved V gene, and the reason for the others is unknown. The V and J calls and clone size were taken over from that table, and D and trimming were inferred from the DNA. This sample comprises under 15,000 clones, 55% to 65% of them detected only once. Jointly, the top ten make up about 2.9% of the sample.

This clone has only a few counts. Its antigen is still unknown. No clone much larger than this one lies a single base away; base qualities are absent. Sequences were derived from PBMCs, sampled before nivolumab (anti-PD-1) treatment. The sequence was obtained from a person aged 35-79 years with oral cavity squamous cell carcinoma. The chain is encoded by TRBV27 joined to TRBJ2-7, with 14 bases in between that match TRBD2. DNA sequence: TGTGCCAGCAGTACTCACAGACTAGCGGGAGGGTACGAGCAGTACTTC. This codes for CASSTHRLAGGYEQYF.